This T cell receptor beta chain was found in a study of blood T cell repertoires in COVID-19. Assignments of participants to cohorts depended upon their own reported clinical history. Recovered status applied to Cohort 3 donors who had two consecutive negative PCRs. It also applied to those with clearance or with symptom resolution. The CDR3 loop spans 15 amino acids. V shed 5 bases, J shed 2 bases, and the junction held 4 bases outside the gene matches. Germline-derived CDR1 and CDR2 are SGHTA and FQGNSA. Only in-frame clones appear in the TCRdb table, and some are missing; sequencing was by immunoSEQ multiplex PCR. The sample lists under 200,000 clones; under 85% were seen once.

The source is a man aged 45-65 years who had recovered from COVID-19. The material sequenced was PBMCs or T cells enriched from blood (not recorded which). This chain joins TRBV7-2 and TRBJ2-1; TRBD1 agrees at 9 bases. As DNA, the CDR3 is TGTGCCAGCAGCGCTGACAGGGGGACCTACAATGAGCAGTTCTTC. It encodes CASSADRGTYNEQFF.